Each of the 13 T cell receptor beta chains below was sequenced from the same sample in a study of OX40 agonist ivuxolimab in advanced cancers. Receptor libraries were prepared by the immunoSEQ multiplex PCR assay. In TCRdb, the immuneACCESS table is reduced to in-frame sequences with V and J assigned. These tables do not hold every clone; where another copy was compared, an unresolved V gene accounts for under half, and the others remain unexplained. A total of 50,000 to 55,000 clones appear in this sample, 70% to 80% of them only once. The biggest ten clones account for around 4% of the sample. Sequences were derived from CD4+ or CD8+ T cells sorted from blood, sampled in a trial of the OX40 agonist ivuxolimab. These receptor sequences come from an adult with an advanced solid tumor such as melanoma, head and neck, liver or kidney cancer.

The V call is TRBV10-1, the J call TRBJ2-5, with 7 bases that match TRBD2. This CDR3 is 15 amino acids long. CDR1 WNHNN and CDR2 SYGVQD come from the germline V gene (reference sequence). The J segment lost 1 base and the V segment lost 3 bases, leaving 5 bases of the junction unmatched. CDR3 loop: CASSDQRDPQETQYF. CDR3 DNA sequence: TGCGCCAGCAGTGATCAGCGGGACCCCCAAGAGACCCAGTACTTC.

This rearrangement joins TRBV15 to TRBJ2-1, with 9 positions matching TRBD2. Looked up from germline, CDR1 is LNHNV and CDR2 is YYDKDF (reference sequence). With V trimmed by 0 bases and J by 3 bases, 9 bases remained unmatched. This CDR3 contains 18 residues. This CDR3 reads CATSRDSAGGLGYNEQFF. CDR3 coding DNA: TGTGCCACCAGCAGAGATTCGGCGGGAGGGCTCGGCTACAATGAGCAGTTCTTC.

The rearrangement links TRBV29-1 to TRBJ2-5; D not certain. V was cut by 7 bases and J by 1 base, with 16 bases left in between. Per the germline V gene, CDR1 is SQVTM and CDR2 is ANQGSEA. This CDR3 contains 14 residues. In nucleotides, the CDR3 is TGCAGCGCCCAGAGGCAGTCCCTCCAAGAGACCCAGTACTTC. Translated: CSAQRQSLQETQYF.

This chain connects TRBV5-1 to TRBJ2-5, with 12 bases that match TRBD2. V shed 1 base, J shed 2 bases, and the junction held 0 bases outside the gene matches. The CDR3 runs 15 residues. From germline, CDR1 is SGHRS and CDR2 YFSETQ. The DNA for the CDR3 is TGCGCCAGCAGCTTGCTAGCGGGGGGGCAAGAGACCCAGTACTTC. Protein product: CASSLLAGGQETQYF.

V is TRBV28 and J is TRBJ2-4; 11 bases fit TRBD1. The V and J ends lost 8 bases and 3 bases, in that order; junction bases with no gene match: 12. The CDR3 totals 17 residues. Germline loops: CDR1 MDHEN, CDR2 SYDVKM. Written as DNA, the CDR3 is TGTGCCAGCTGGGGGACAGGGGGGCGGAGGGACAAAAACATTCAGTACTTC. Residues: CASWGTGGRRDKNIQYF.

The J gene is TRBJ2-3, the V gene TRBV5-5; no clear D. This CDR3 has 14 amino acids. Trimming cost V 0 bases and J 4 bases, with 9 bases left between them. The germline V gene encodes CDR1 SGHKS and CDR2 YYEKEE (reference sequence). The CDR3 DNA follows: TGTGCCAGCAGCTTGGAATCTCCCCCAGATACGCAGTATTTT. Amino acids: CASSLESPPDTQYF.

The chain joins TRBV6-5 to TRBJ1-5; TRBD1 agrees at 8 bases. The trim removed 4 bases at V and 6 bases at J, leaving 8 bases unmatched. The CDR3 has 15 residues. Germline CDR1 and CDR2: MNHEY and SVGAGI. In DNA form, the CDR3 reads TGTGCCAGCAGTTCCGGAACAGGGGGAGGTCAGCCCCAGCATTTT. The encoded protein is CASSSGTGGGQPQHF.

The rearrangement joins TRBV7-6 to TRBJ2-1; 7 positions agree with TRBD2. Germline CDR1 SGHVS, CDR2 FNYEAQ. The ends lost 0 bases at V and 9 bases at J; junction bases unmatched: 11. There are 16 residues in the CDR3. CDR3 in amino acids: CASSLAGGRSWGEQFF. The CDR3, as DNA: TGTGCCAGCAGCTTAGCGGGGGGGAGGAGCTGGGGTGAGCAGTTCTTC.

The gene calls are TRBV25-1 and TRBJ1-3, with TRBD1 as a possible D gene (5 bases). Germline-derived CDR1 and CDR2 are MGHDK and SYGVNS. Trimming shortened V by 3 bases and J by 2 bases, and 14 bases separated the two germline ends. This CDR3 spans 16 amino acids. The CDR3 protein is CASSDRGQGTGNTIYF. Written as DNA, the CDR3 is TGTGCCAGCAGTGATAGGGGCCAGGGAACTGGAAACACCATATATTTT.

The chain recombines TRBV19 with TRBJ2-1; 10 bases line up with TRBD1. Per the germline V gene, CDR1 is LNHDA and CDR2 is SQIVND (reference sequence). The CDR3 contains 17 residues. Trimming cost V 0 bases and J 6 bases; bases outside gene matches: 8. The CDR3: CASSIDRGTGEPNEQFF. The CDR3 nucleotides read TGTGCCAGTAGTATAGATCGCGGGACAGGGGAACCCAATGAGCAGTTCTTC.

This clone was seen a handful of times. This CDR3 reads CASSPGQNQPQHF. In DNA form, the CDR3 reads TGTGCCAGCAGCCCTGGACAAAATCAGCCCCAGCATTTT. V is TRBV7-2 and J is TRBJ1-5; possible D gene TRBD1, 5 bases. CDR1 is SGHTA, CDR2 FQGNSA, per germline. Trimming took off 5 bases at V and 4 bases at J, with 9 bases between the two ends. The CDR3 sequence is 13 residues long.

The J gene is TRBJ1-3, the V gene TRBV7-8; 8 nucleotides align to TRBD1. Germline values: CDR1 SGHVS, CDR2 FQNEAQ. V lost 5 bases and J lost 1; bases outside the gene matches: 4. The CDR3 sequence is 15 residues long. Written as DNA, the CDR3 is TGTGCCAGCAGCCCGAGACAGGGGTCTGGAAACACCATATATTTT. Protein product: CASSPRQGSGNTIYF. Full variable domain (remainder filled in from reference TRBV7-8 and TRBJ1-3): GAGVSQSPRYKVAKRGQDVALRCDPISGHVSLFWYQQALGQGPEFLTYFQNEAQLDKSGLPSDRFFAERPEGSVSTLKIQRTQQEDSAVYLCASSPRQGSGNTIYFGEGSWLTVV.

There are a few counts of this clone. The rearrangement joins TRBV11-2 to TRBJ2-3; D is possibly TRBD2 (5 bases). The ends were cut back, 5 bases at V and 2 bases at J, with 8 bases in the middle. There are 13 residues in the CDR3. CDR1 and CDR2 (germline): SGHAT, FQNNGV. CDR3 sequence reads: CASSPGLTDTQYF. The CDR3 region has the DNA TGTGCCAGCAGCCCCGGACTCACAGATACGCAGTATTTT.